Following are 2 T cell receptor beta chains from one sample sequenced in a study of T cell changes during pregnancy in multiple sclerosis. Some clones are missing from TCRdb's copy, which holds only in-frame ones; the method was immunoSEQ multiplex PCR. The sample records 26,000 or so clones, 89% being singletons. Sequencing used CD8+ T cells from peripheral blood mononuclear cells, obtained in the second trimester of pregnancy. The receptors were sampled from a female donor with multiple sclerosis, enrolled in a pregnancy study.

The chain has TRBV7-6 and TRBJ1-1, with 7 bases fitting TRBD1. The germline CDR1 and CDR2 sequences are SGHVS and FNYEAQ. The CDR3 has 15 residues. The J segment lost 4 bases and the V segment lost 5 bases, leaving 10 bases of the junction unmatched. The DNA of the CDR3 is TGTGCCAGCAGCCTCGACAGGGCCTTGAGCACTGAAGCTTTCTTT. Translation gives CASSLDRALSTEAFF.

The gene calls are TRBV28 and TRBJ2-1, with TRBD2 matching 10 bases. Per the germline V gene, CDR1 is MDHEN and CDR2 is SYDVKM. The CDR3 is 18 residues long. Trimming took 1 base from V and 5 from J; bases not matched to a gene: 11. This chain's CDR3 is CASSLFLAGDGRDNEQFF. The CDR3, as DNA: TGTGCCAGCAGTTTATTTCTAGCGGGAGACGGAAGGGACAATGAGCAGTTCTTC.